Described below is a single T cell receptor (beta chain) sequence and its context. The source of the sample is a study of blood T cell repertoires in COVID-19. Study in general: The United States, Italy and Spain were the sources of the acute and convalescent COVID-19 samples. T cells, B-cell-depleted T cells, or PBMCs provided the cDNA or gDNA that served as material.

CDR3 length: 16 amino acids. The ends lost 2 bases at V and 2 bases at J; junction bases unmatched: 5. Germline lookup yields CDR1 SGHNT and CDR2 YYREEE (reference sequence). Authors' processing steps: Nucleated cell number was recorded as an estimate derived from reference gene primer amplification. Sequenced by immunoSEQ multiplex PCR; TCRdb stores in-frame clones only, minus some. V, J and clone size reflect that table, while D and trimming were determined from the DNA. Among tens of thousands of clones listed, 80% were seen once. This receptor was identified in a woman of 80 years or more with active or convalescent COVID-19. The chain joins TRBV5-4 to TRBJ1-4, with 8 positions matching TRBD1. The sequenced sample was peripheral blood. As DNA, the CDR3 is TGTGCCAGCAGCTTTCAGGGGGCGAGGACTAATGAAAAACTGTTTTTT. This codes for CASSFQGARTNEKLFF. The full variable domain, its missing parts supplied by reference TRBV5-4 and TRBJ1-4, is ETGVTQSPTHLIKTRGQQVTLRCSSQSGHNTVSWYQQALGQGPQFIFQYYREEENGRGNFPPRFSGLQFPNYSSELNVNALELDDSALYLCASSFQGARTNEKLFFGSGTQLSVL.